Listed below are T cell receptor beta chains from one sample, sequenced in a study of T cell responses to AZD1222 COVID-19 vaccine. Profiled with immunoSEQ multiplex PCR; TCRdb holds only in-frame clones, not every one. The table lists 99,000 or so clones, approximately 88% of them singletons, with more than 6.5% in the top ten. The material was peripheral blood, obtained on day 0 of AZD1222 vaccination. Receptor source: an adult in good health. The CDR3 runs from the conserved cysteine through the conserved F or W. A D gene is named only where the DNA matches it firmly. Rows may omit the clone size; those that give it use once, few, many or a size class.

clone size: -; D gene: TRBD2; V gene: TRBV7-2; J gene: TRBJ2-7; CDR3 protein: CASSLAPNSGRYEQYF; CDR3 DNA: TGTGCCAGCAGCTTAGCCCCCAATAGCGGGAGGTACGAGCAGTACTTC
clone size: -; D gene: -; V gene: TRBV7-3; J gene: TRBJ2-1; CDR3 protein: CASSLGIYNEQFF; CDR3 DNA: TGTGCCAGCAGCTTGGGGATTTACAATGAGCAGTTCTTC
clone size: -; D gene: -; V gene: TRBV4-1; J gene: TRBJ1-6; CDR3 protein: CASSQQVYNSPLHF; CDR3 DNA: TGCGCCAGCAGCCAACAAGTATACAATTCACCCCTCCACTTT
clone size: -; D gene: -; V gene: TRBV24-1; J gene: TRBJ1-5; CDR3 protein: CATSVIRRDQPQHF; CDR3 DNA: TGTGCCACCAGTGTTATTCGTAGGGATCAGCCCCAGCATTTT
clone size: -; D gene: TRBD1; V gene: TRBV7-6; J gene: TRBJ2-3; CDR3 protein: CASSRLGGSADTQYF; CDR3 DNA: TGTGCCAGCAGCCGATTAGGGGGCTCCGCAGATACGCAGTATTTT
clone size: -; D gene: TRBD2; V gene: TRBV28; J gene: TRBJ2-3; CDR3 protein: CASSPGLAGERGTQYF; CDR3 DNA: TGTGCCAGCAGCCCAGGACTAGCGGGAGAAAGAGGTACGCAGTATTTT
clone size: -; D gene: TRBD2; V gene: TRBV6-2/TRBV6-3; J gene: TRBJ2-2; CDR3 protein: CASSYLAGGPNTGELFF; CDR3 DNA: TGTGCCAGCAGTTACCTGGCGGGAGGGCCGAATACCGGGGAGCTGTTTTTT
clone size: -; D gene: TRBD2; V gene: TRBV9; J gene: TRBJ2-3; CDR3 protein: CASSSRLAGPDTQYF; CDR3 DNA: TGTGCCAGCAGCTCGCGACTAGCGGGGCCAGATACGCAGTATTTT
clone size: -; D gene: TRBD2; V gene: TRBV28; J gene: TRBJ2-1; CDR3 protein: CASSFHTGGLNEQFF; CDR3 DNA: TGTGCCAGCAGTTTCCATACGGGGGGACTCAATGAGCAGTTCTTC
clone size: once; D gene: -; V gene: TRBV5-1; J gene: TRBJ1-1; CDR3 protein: CASSLVERTEAFF; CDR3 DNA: TGCGCCAGCAGCTTGGTAGAAAGGACTGAAGCTTTCTTT
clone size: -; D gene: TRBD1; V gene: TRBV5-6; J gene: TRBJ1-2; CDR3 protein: CASSFFTGDGYTF; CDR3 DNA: TGTGCCAGCAGCTTCTTTACAGGGGACGGCTACACCTTC
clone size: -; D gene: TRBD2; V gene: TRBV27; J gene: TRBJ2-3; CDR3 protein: CASSHGTSGGGDTQYF; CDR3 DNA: TGTGCCAGCAGTCACGGGACTAGCGGAGGAGGAGATACGCAGTATTTT
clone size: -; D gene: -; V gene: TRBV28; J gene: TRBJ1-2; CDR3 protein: CASRSTASYGYTF; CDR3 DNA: TGTGCCAGCAGAAGCACAGCTTCCTATGGCTACACCTTC
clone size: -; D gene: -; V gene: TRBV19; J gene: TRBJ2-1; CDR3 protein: CASSTTRNNEQFF; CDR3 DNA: TGTGCCAGTAGTACTACAAGGAACAATGAGCAGTTCTTC
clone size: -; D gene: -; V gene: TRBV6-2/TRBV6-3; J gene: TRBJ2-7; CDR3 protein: CASSYGGPSSYEQYF; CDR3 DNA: TGTGCCAGCAGTTACGGGGGACCTAGCTCCTACGAGCAGTACTTC
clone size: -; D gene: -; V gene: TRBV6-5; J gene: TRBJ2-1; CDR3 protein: CASSYKLSFDNEQFF; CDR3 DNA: TGTGCCAGCAGTTACAAACTGAGCTTTGACAATGAGCAGTTCTTC
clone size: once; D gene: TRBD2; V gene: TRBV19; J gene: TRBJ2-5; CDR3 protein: CASTSGRAGETVETQYF; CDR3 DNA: TGTGCCAGTACCTCGGGGAGGGCGGGGGAAACGGTCGAGACCCAGTACTTC
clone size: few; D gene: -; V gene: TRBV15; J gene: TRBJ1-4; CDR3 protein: CSQPSTNEKLFF; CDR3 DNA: TGTTCCCAACCTTCAACTAATGAAAAACTGTTTTTT
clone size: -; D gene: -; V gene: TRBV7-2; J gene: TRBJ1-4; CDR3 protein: CASSPGLVGEKLFF; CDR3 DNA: TGTGCCAGCAGCCCTGGGTTGGTAGGGGAAAAACTGTTTTTT
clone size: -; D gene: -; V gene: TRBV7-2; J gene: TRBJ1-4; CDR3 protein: CASSFPQVGDEKLFF; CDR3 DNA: TGTGCCAGCAGCTTTCCACAGGTCGGGGATGAAAAACTGTTTTTT
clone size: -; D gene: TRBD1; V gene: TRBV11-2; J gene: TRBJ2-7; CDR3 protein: CASSPLRRGTGVSYEQYF; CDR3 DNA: TGTGCCAGCAGCCCCTTAAGGCGAGGGACAGGGGTTTCCTACGAGCAGTACTTC